This T cell receptor (beta chain) was found in a study of beta chain features in type 1 diabetes. Study-wide findings and caveats: Shorter templates might be favored by PCR, equally in patients and controls.

V was pared by 5 bases and J by 14 bases, with 22 bases between. The CDR3 runs to 14 residues. The germline V gene encodes CDR1 MNHEY and CDR2 SVGAGI. Comments on this clone: Its antigen is unidentified.

On average, the one heparinised blood draw given by each donor was about 100 mL. Investigators reverse transcribed all isolated RNA, so they sequenced expressed TCRB transcripts. The protocol was immunoSEQ multiplex PCR, while the TCRdb copy is restricted to in-frame clones and leaves out a portion. Of around 300,000 clones listed, 12% to 15% are singletons. The rearrangement links TRBV6-5 to TRBJ2-1; perhaps TRBD2 as D (6 bases). The sequencing sample was made of central memory CD4+ T cells from blood. The clonotype was recovered from a man in his thirties or forties in good health. The CDR3 sequence: CASSVEGGIGSKFF. CDR3 DNA sequence: TGTGCCAGCAGTGTCGAAGGCGGGATCGGGAGTAAGTTCTTC.